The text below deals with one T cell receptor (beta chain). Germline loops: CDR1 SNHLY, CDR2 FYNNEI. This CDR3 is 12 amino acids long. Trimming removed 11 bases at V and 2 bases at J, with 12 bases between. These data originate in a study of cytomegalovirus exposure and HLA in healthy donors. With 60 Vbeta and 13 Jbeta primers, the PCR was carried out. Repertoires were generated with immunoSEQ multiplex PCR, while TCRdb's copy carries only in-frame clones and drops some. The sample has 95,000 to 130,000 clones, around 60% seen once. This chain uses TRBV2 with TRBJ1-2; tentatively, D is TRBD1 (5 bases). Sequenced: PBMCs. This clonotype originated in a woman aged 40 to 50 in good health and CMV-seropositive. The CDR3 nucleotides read TGTGCCTCCCGCAGGGTAAACTATGGCTACACCTTC. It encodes CASRRVNYGYTF.